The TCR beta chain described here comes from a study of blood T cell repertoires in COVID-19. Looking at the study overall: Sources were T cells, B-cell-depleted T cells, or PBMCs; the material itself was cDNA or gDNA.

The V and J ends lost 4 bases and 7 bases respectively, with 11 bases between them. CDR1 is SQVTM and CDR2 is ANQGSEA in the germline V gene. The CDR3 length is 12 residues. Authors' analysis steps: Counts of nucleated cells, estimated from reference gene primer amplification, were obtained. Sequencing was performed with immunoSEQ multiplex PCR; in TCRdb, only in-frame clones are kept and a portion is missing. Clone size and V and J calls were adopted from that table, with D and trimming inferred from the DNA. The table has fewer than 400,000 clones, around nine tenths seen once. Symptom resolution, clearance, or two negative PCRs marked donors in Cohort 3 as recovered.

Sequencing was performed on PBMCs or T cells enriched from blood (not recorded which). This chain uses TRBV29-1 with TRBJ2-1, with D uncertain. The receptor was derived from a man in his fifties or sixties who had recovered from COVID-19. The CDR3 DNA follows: TGCAGCGTTGTTTGGCCCGTGAATGAGCAGTTCTTC. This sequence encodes CSVVWPVNEQFF.